This T cell receptor beta chain was sequenced for a study of cytomegalovirus exposure and HLA in healthy donors. At the level of the study: There were more than 350 genotyped donors. Of these, 81% fell in the genetic ancestry cluster associated with self-reported Caucasian donors. Study results and caveats: The listing of roughly 160 TCR beta chains classed them as cytomegalovirus-associated. Only CMV serostatus was available as immune exposure information.

V was shortened by 5 bases and J by 0 bases, with 17 bases between the two germline ends. Germline CDR1 SGHTA, CDR2 FQGNSA. The CDR3 spans 17 residues. The PCR made use of 60 Vbeta and 13 Jbeta primers. Sequencing was performed with immunoSEQ multiplex PCR; in TCRdb, only in-frame clones are kept and a portion is missing. The sample includes some 100,000 clones, over 75% of them seen just once. Turning to this clone: Its target is unknown.

The sequence came from a girl aged 2 to 9 in good health and CMV-seropositive. The chain is built from TRBV7-2 and TRBJ1-5; D ambiguous. Sequencing input: PBMCs. The CDR3 DNA reads as TGTGCCAGCAGCAGAGGAGTTGCGGGTTATAGCAATCAGCCCCAGCATTTT. As protein: CASSRGVAGYSNQPQHF.